These 32 T cell receptor beta chains were sequenced from one sample in a study of shared clonotypes between healthy human individuals. The method was immunoSEQ multiplex PCR; TCRdb's version includes in-frame clones alone and lacks a portion of them. The table records around 510,000 clones, 90% to 96% of them present only once. Sequencing was done on a sample of naive CD4+ T cells sorted from blood. Subset of the sample: CD45RA+ positively selected. These receptors were taken from a young woman in good health.

This chain uses TRBV11-3 with TRBJ2-3; D unclear. The CDR3 has 13 amino acids. Germline V gene lookup returns CDR1 SGHNT and CDR2 YENEEA. V was clipped by 3 bases and J by 2 bases, with 6 bases between them. The CDR3 coding sequence is TGTGCCAGCAGCTTGGCAGACACAGATACGCAGTATTTT. This sequence encodes CASSLADTDTQYF.

This clone was counted a single time. For the CDR3, the DNA is TGTGCCAGCAGCAAAGGGGCGAAAGAGAATCCCTACGAGCAGTACTTC. It yields the protein CASSKGAKENPYEQYF. The chain has TRBV7-8 and TRBJ2-7; TRBD1 might be the D (5 bases). The germline V gene encodes CDR1 SGHVS and CDR2 FQNEAQ. Trimming pared 5 bases from V and 2 bases from J, leaving 19 bases between. The CDR3 is made up of 16 amino acids.

The V gene is TRBV19, the J gene TRBJ1-1, with D possibly being TRBD1 (5 bases). Per germline, CDR1 LNHDA and CDR2 SQIVND (reference sequence). The germline V and J ends were trimmed by 1 base and 7 bases, with 22 bases remaining between them. CDR3 length: 17 residues. CDR3 protein: CASSIGVSRTRVYEAFF. CDR3 nucleotide sequence: TGTGCCAGTAGTATAGGAGTTTCGAGGACAAGGGTATATGAAGCTTTCTTT.

This sequence joins TRBV6-5 and TRBJ2-1, with D maybe TRBD1 (5 bases). Germline lookup yields CDR1 MNHEY and CDR2 SVGAGI. The length of the CDR3 is 13 residues. V lost 5 bases, J lost 4 bases, and 9 bases lay in between. The CDR3 loop is CASSETEYNEQFF. Written as DNA, the CDR3 is TGTGCCAGCAGTGAGACAGAATACAATGAGCAGTTCTTC.

This chain uses TRBV28 with TRBJ2-1; 9 bases are shared with TRBD1. This CDR3 comprises 16 residues. Germline CDR1 MDHEN, CDR2 SYDVKM. The ends lost 4 bases at V and 5 bases at J; junction bases unmatched: 9. The chain's CDR3 is CASSSPGTGRHNEQFF. CDR3 DNA: TGTGCCAGCAGTTCCCCCGGGACAGGGAGACACAATGAGCAGTTCTTC.

The chain joins TRBV27 to TRBJ2-7; 8 bases line up with TRBD1. Losses at the gene ends were 6 bases for V and 5 bases for J; bases not matched to a gene: 6. The V gene's germline CDR1 is MNHEY and CDR2 SMNVEV (reference sequence). This CDR3 contains 13 residues. The DNA of the CDR3 is TGTGCCAGCAGCACACGGGACAGGCACGAGCAGTACTTC. Encoded protein: CASSTRDRHEQYF.

The chain is built from TRBV18 and TRBJ2-7, with TRBD2 matching 9 bases. Germline CDR1 reads KGHSH; CDR2 reads LQKENI. The junction had 14 bases not matched to a gene; V was cut back by 3 bases and J by 5 bases. CDR3 length: 17 residues. CDR3 residues: CASSPPPSSGRIHEQYF. In DNA form, the CDR3 reads TGTGCCAGCTCACCCCCTCCGAGTAGCGGGAGAATCCACGAGCAGTACTTC.

J is TRBJ2-5 and V is TRBV2; unclear D gene. The CDR3 runs to 14 residues. V lost 2 bases and J 3 bases, leaving 10 bases between the germline ends. Germline V gene lookup returns CDR1 SNHLY and CDR2 FYNNEI. This CDR3 is CASSEFVVKETQYF. The CDR3 DNA sequence: TGTGCCAGCAGTGAATTCGTAGTTAAAGAGACCCAGTACTTC.

The J gene is TRBJ1-5, the V gene TRBV21-1; the table's D gene call, TRBD1, was not cross checked with the DNA. TRBV21-1 is shown as a pseudogene. This CDR3 region has 17 residues. The CDR3: CASSKARGTGRDQPQHF. CDR3 coding DNA: TGTGCCAGCAGCAAAGCGCGAGGGACAGGGCGCGATCAGCCCCAGCATTTT.

A single count supports this clone. V and J are TRBV7-3 and TRBJ2-1; 7 bases line up with TRBD2. The CDR3 is 14 amino acids. Germline CDR1 and CDR2: SGHTA and FQGTGA. V dropped 2 bases and J dropped 6; count of bases not matched to a gene: 4. This CDR3 is CASSLGGSFNEQFF. Written as DNA, the CDR3 is TGTGCCAGCAGCTTAGGCGGGAGTTTCAATGAGCAGTTCTTC.

This chain joins TRBV28 and TRBJ1-1; D is unresolved. Germline-derived CDR1 and CDR2 are MDHEN and SYDVKM. V shed 0 bases and J shed 0 bases, with 8 bases lying between them. The CDR3 length is 15 residues. Here the CDR3 DNA reads TGTGCCAGCAGTTTATGGGCCTTAATGAACACTGAAGCTTTCTTT. This codes for CASSLWALMNTEAFF.

This clone was detected once. CDR3 nucleotide sequence: TGTGCCAGCAGCTTAGGGCAAAGGAGCTCCTACGAGCAGTACTTC. It translates to CASSLGQRSSYEQYF. The chain combines TRBV7-8 with TRBJ2-5; D not certain. The J call may be wrong; the DNA end is better matched by TRBJ2-7. Germline V gene lookup returns CDR1 SGHVS and CDR2 FQNEAQ. The CDR3 sequence is 15 residues long.

The J gene is TRBJ2-7, the V gene TRBV5-1, with 7 bases lining up with TRBD2. V was pared by 2 bases and J by 3 bases, with 14 bases of the junction left unmatched. The CDR3 extends over 17 amino acids. From germline, CDR1 is SGHRS and CDR2 YFSETQ. DNA of the CDR3: TGCGCCAGCAGCTTTTTCTTGCGGGAGAGGTCGGACTACGAGCAGTACTTC. Translated: CASSFFLRERSDYEQYF.

The chain combines TRBV5-1 with TRBJ2-3, with a weak D call TRBD2 (5 bases). Germline assignment: CDR1 SGHRS and CDR2 YFSETQ. The CDR3 covers 15 residues. Trimming stripped 6 bases from V and 0 bases from J, with 14 bases between. CDR3 residues: CASTRDTPSTDTQYF. As DNA, the CDR3 is TGCGCCAGCACCCGGGATACGCCTAGCACAGATACGCAGTATTTT.

This clone was picked up one time. The gene calls are TRBV6-6 and TRBJ2-7, with 10 bases identical to TRBD1. Germline lookup yields CDR1 MNHNY and CDR2 SVGAGI (reference sequence). The length of the CDR3 is 15 residues. Trimming cost V 6 bases and J 6 bases; bases outside gene matches: 11. Here the CDR3 DNA reads TGTGCCAGCAGGCATACCCATGGGACAGGGGCCGAGCAGTACTTC. This codes for CASRHTHGTGAEQYF.

V gene TRBV2 combines with J gene TRBJ1-1, with a possible D match to TRBD1 (6 bases). This CDR3 is built from 13 residues. Germline V gives CDR1 SNHLY, CDR2 FYNNEI. The CDR3 is CATSGEMNTEAFF. As DNA, the CDR3 is TGTGCGACCTCAGGGGAGATGAACACTGAAGCTTTCTTT.

The chain uses TRBV7-2 and TRBJ2-6; D call uncertain. The germline V gene has CDR1 SGHTA and CDR2 FQGNSA. The ends were cut back, 2 bases at V and 1 base at J, with 6 bases in the middle. The CDR3 is 15 amino acids. Here the CDR3 reads CASSLLASGANVLTF. DNA for the CDR3: TGTGCCAGCAGCTTATTAGCTTCTGGGGCCAACGTCCTGACTTTC.

This chain joins TRBV10-1 and TRBJ1-1; D gene uncertain. This CDR3 is 12 amino acids long. V was clipped by 5 bases and J by 2 bases, with 6 bases between them. Germline assignment: CDR1 WNHNN and CDR2 SYGVQD (reference sequence). Written as DNA, the CDR3 is TGCGCCAGCAGTAGGTCTAACACTGAAGCTTTCTTT. Protein: CASSRSNTEAFF.

This CDR3 is CASNKDKTGELFF. CDR3 nucleotides: TGTGCCAGTAATAAGGACAAGACCGGGGAGCTGTTTTTT. The chain employs TRBV19 and TRBJ2-2; D is possibly TRBD1 (5 bases). V shed 7 bases and J shed 5 bases, with 11 bases lying between them. The CDR3 has 13 residues. CDR1 LNHDA and CDR2 SQIVND come from the germline V gene (reference sequence).

Details on this clone: The identical CDR3 is also encoded by other nucleotide sequences in the sample. This chain uses TRBV28 with TRBJ1-3; weak D call: TRBD1 (5 bases). Germline assignment: CDR1 MDHEN and CDR2 SYDVKM. The CDR3 runs 14 residues. Between the trimmed V and J ends, which lost 2 bases and 3 bases, there was a span of 8 bases. The CDR3 bases are TGTGCCAGCAGTTTACAGGGAGGTGGAAACACCATATATTTT. Protein: CASSLQGGGNTIYF.

This clone showed up just once. The chain employs TRBV6-1 and TRBJ2-1, with no clear D. The CDR3 has 14 residues. The germline V and J ends were trimmed by 5 bases and 2 bases, with 10 bases remaining between them. The germline gives CDR1 MNHNS, CDR2 SASEGT. The CDR3 DNA reads as TGTGCCAGCAGTTCTGGAATAGCCTACAATGAGCAGTTCTTC. Translating it yields CASSSGIAYNEQFF.

This rearrangement joins TRBV5-1 to TRBJ2-1; 8 nucleotides align to TRBD2. The CDR3 is 15 residues long. V was pared by 7 bases and J by 8 bases, with 14 bases of the junction left unmatched. In germline, CDR1 is SGHRS, CDR2 YFSETQ. Here the CDR3 DNA reads TGCGCCAGCCGGAGAGTGGGTAGCGGGGTGGATGAGCAGTTCTTC. It encodes CASRRVGSGVDEQFF.

This clone was counted once. The chain joins TRBV28 to TRBJ1-2; TRBD1 matches at 8 bases. The CDR3 extends over 15 amino acids. The germline gives CDR1 MDHEN, CDR2 SYDVKM. The junction had 9 bases not matched to a gene; V was cut back by 6 bases and J by 3 bases. The CDR3 nucleotides are TGTGCCAGCAGAGTTAATGGACAGGGATACTATGGCTACACCTTC. Protein: CASRVNGQGYYGYTF.

The J gene is TRBJ2-1, the V gene TRBV18, with 7 bases aligning to TRBD1. This CDR3 is built from 16 residues. Germline-derived CDR1 and CDR2 are KGHSH and LQKENI. The V and J ends lost 2 bases and 0 bases, in that order; junction bases with no gene match: 4. The CDR3 loop reads CASSPASGGSYNEQFF. DNA for the CDR3: TGTGCCAGCTCACCAGCGTCAGGGGGCTCCTACAATGAGCAGTTCTTC. Complete variable domain (other parts from reference TRBV18 and TRBJ2-1): NAGVMQNPRHLVRRRGQEARLRCSPMKGHSHVYWYRQLPEEGLKFMVYLQKENIIDESGMPKERFSAEFPKEGPSILRIQQVVRGDSAAYFCASSPASGGSYNEQFFGPGTRLTVL.

The CDR3 coding sequence is TGTGCCAGCAGTCCCGGACCTAAATGGGGCGCAGATACGCAGTATTTT. Protein product: CASSPGPKWGADTQYF. This chain uses TRBV2 with TRBJ2-3; tentatively, D is TRBD1 (5 bases). CDR1 is SNHLY, CDR2 FYNNEI, per germline. The V end lost 5 bases, the J end lost 4 bases, and 19 bases lay between the germline ends. The CDR3 runs 16 residues.

This clone has only one observation. The chain couples TRBV19 to TRBJ1-5; a weak D match, TRBD1 (6 bases). The CDR3 length is 15 residues. The V gene's germline CDR1 is LNHDA and CDR2 SQIVND (reference sequence). The V gene lost 1 base and the J gene lost 3 bases, with 10 bases spanning the gap. CDR3 bases: TGTGCCAGTAGTATAGTGCAGGGGCTCAATCAGCCCCAGCATTTT. Translation: CASSIVQGLNQPQHF.

This clone was detected a few times. The rearrangement uses TRBV19 and TRBJ2-2; 8 nucleotides line up with TRBD2. The length of the CDR3 is 16 residues. Germline trimming cut 7 bases from V and 5 bases from J; bases unmatched to any gene: 12. Germline V lookup: CDR1 LNHDA, CDR2 SQIVND (reference sequence). The CDR3 is CASTPGGARRTGELFF. In nucleotides, the CDR3 is TGTGCCAGTACCCCGGGGGGGGCAAGGAGGACCGGGGAGCTGTTTTTT.

The CDR3 sequence: CATFSGTLNTGELFF. DNA of the CDR3: TGTGCCACCTTTAGCGGGACCTTAAACACCGGGGAGCTGTTTTTT. The chain has TRBV28 and TRBJ2-2; 8 positions agree with TRBD2. The CDR3 extends over 15 amino acids. V shed 10 bases, J shed 2 bases, and the junction held 9 bases outside the gene matches. CDR1 is MDHEN, CDR2 SYDVKM, per germline.

The CDR3 DNA reads TGTGCCAGCAGCTTAGATCAGGGGGACACTGAAGCTTTCTTT. Translating it yields CASSLDQGDTEAFF. The rearrangement links TRBV7-9 to TRBJ1-1; 7 nucleotides agree with TRBD1. CDR3 length equals 14 residues. CDR1 is SEHNR, CDR2 FQNEAQ, per germline (reference sequence). The V gene end was trimmed by 1 base and the J gene end by 3 bases; junction bases not matched to a gene: 2.

This clone has just one count. A junction end diverges from the germline sequence, so it may reflect a read error. The chain employs TRBV29-1 and TRBJ1-2, with unresolved D. Germline loops: CDR1 SQVTM, CDR2 ANQGSEA. The length of the CDR3 is 11 residues. CDR3 nucleotide sequence: TGCAGCGTTGAAGAAAACTTTGGCTACACCTTC. It encodes CSVEENFGYTF. Based on the CDR3 plus reference TRBV29-1 and TRBJ1-2, the full variable domain is SAVISQKPSRDICQRGTSLTIQCQVDSQVTMMFWYRQQPGQSLTLIATANQGSEATYESGFVIDKFPISRPNLTFSTLTVSNMSPEDSSIYLCSVEENFGYTFGSGTRLTVV.

This clone was seen a single time. The chain links TRBV5-1 to TRBJ2-1; 7 positions match TRBD1. V dropped 3 bases and J dropped 1; count of bases not matched to a gene: 4. This CDR3 spans 15 amino acids. The germline V gene encodes CDR1 SGHRS and CDR2 YFSETQ. The CDR3 spells CASSWGTASYNEQFF. The CDR3 region has the DNA TGCGCCAGCAGCTGGGGGACAGCATCCTACAATGAGCAGTTCTTC.

V and J are TRBV7-2 and TRBJ2-1; 7 bases line up with TRBD1. The length of the CDR3 is 15 residues. V lost 6 bases and J lost 9; bases outside the gene matches: 14. Germline CDR1 reads SGHTA; CDR2 reads FQGNSA. CDR3 nucleotides: TGTGCCAGCAGTGTGAGACAGGGTGCCCTCGGTGAGCAGTTCTTC. This gives the protein CASSVRQGALGEQFF.